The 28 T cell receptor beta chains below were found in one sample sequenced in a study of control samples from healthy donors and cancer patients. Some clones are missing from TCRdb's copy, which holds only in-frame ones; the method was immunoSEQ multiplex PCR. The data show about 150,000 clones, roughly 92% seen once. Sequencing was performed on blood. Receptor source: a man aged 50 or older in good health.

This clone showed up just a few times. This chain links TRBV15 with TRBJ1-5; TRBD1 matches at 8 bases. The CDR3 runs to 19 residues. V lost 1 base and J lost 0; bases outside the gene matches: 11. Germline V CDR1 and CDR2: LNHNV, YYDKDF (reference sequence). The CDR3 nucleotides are TGTGCCACCAGCAGAGGCGGGACAGGAGCACTTTATAGCAATCAGCCCCAGCATTTT. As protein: CATSRGGTGALYSNQPQHF. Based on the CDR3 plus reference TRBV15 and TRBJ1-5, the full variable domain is DAMVIQNPRYQVTQFGKPVTLSCSQTLNHNVMYWYQQKSSQAPKLLFHYYDKDFNNEADTPDNFQSRRPNTSFCFLDIRSPGLGDTAMYLCATSRGGTGALYSNQPQHFGDGTRLSIL.

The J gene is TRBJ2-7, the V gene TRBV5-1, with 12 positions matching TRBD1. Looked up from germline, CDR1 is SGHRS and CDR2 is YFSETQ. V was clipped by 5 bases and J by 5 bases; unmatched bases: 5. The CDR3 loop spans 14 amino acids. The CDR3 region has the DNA TGCGCCAGCAGGGTCGGGACAGGGGGCAACGAGCAGTACTTC. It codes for CASRVGTGGNEQYF.

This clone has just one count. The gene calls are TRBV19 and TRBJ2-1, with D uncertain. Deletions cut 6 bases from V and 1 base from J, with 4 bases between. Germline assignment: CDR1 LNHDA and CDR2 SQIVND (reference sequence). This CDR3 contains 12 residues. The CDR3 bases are TGTGCCAGTAGGAGGTCCTACAATGAGCAGTTCTTC. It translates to CASRRSYNEQFF.

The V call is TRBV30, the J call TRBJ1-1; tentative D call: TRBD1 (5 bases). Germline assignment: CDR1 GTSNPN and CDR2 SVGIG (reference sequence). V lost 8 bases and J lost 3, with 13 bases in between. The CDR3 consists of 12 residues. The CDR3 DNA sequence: TGTGCCGGGGGTGGAGTGGACACTGAAGCTTTCTTT. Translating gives CAGGGVDTEAFF.

The CDR3 is CASSIGEDRVNQPQHF. The CDR3 region has the DNA TGTGCCAGTAGTATAGGGGAGGACAGGGTGAATCAGCCCCAGCATTTT. The chain carries TRBV19 and TRBJ1-5; TRBD1 agrees at 8 bases. The germline V gene encodes CDR1 LNHDA and CDR2 SQIVND (reference sequence). The CDR3 runs to 16 residues. V lost 1 base, J lost 4 bases, and 6 bases stayed unmatched.

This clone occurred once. The CDR3 sequence: CASSLVRGTYNEQFF. The CDR3 coding sequence is TGCGCCAGCAGCTTGGTACGGGGAACCTACAATGAGCAGTTCTTC. The rearrangement uses TRBV5-1 and TRBJ2-1; possible D gene TRBD2, 5 bases. There are 15 residues in the CDR3. The germline V gene encodes CDR1 SGHRS and CDR2 YFSETQ. The V end lost 0 bases, the J end lost 2 bases, and 9 bases lay between the germline ends.

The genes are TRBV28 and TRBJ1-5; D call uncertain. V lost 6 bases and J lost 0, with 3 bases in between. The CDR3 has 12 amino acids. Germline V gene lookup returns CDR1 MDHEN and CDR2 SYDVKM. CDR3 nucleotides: TGTGCCAGCAGGAATAGCAATCAGCCCCAGCATTTT. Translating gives CASRNSNQPQHF.

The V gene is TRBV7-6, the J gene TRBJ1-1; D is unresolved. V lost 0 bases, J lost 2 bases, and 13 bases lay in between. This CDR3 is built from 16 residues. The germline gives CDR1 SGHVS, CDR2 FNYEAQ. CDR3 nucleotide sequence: TGTGCCAGCAGCTTAGCCGGGCCCAATGGTAACACTGAAGCTTTCTTT. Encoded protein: CASSLAGPNGNTEAFF.

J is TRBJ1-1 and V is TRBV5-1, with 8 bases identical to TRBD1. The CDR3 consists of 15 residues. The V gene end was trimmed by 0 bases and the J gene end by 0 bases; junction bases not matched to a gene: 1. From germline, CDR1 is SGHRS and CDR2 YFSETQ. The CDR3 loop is CASSLGTGLNTEAFF. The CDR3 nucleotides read TGCGCCAGCAGCTTGGGGACAGGGCTGAACACTGAAGCTTTCTTT. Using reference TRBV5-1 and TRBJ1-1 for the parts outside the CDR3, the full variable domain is KAGVTQTPRYLIKTRGQQVTLSCSPISGHRSVSWYQQTPGQGLQFLFEYFSETQRNKGNFPGRFSGRQFSNSRSEMNVSTLELGDSALYLCASSLGTGLNTEAFFGQGTRLTVV.

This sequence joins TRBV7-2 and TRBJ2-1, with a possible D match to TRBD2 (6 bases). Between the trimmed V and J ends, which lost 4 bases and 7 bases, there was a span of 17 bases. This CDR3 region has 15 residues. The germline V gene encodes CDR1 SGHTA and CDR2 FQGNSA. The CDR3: CASSSRGSSENEQFF. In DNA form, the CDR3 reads TGTGCCAGCAGCTCTCGGGGGTCTAGCGAAAATGAGCAGTTCTTC. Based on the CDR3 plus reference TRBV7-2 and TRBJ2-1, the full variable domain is GAGVSQSPSNKVTEKGKDVELRCDPISGHTALYWYRQSLGQGLEFLIYFQGNSAPDKSGLPSDRFSAERTGGSVSTLTIQRTQQEDSAVYLCASSSRGSSENEQFFGPGTRLTVL.

This chain's CDR3 is CASSQGQVNSEQYF. CDR3 nucleotides: TGTGCCAGCAGCCAGGGTCAGGTAAATTCCGAGCAGTACTTC. The J gene is TRBJ2-7, the V gene TRBV3-1 (or the pseudogene TRBV3-2); unclear D gene. Germline V gives CDR1 LGHDT, CDR2 YNNKEL (reference sequence). The CDR3 has 14 amino acids. V lost 3 bases and J lost 6, with 15 bases in between.

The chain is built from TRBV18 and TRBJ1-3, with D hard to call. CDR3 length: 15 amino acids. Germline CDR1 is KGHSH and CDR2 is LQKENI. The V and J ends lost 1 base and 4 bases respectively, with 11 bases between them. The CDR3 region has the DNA TGTGCCAGCTCACCACTCCGGGTCACCGGAAACACCATATATTTT. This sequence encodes CASSPLRVTGNTIYF.

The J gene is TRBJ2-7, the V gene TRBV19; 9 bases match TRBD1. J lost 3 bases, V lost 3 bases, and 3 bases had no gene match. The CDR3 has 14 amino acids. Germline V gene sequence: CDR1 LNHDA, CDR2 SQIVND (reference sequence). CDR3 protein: CASSIVTGGYEQYF. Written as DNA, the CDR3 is TGTGCCAGTAGTATTGTGACAGGGGGCTACGAGCAGTACTTC.

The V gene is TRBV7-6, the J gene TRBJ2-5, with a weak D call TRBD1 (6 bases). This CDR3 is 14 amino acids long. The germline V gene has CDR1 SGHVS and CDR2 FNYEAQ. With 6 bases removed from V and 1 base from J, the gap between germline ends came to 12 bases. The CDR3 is CASRPGTLQETQYF. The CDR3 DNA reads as TGTGCCAGCAGACCCGGGACACTCCAAGAGACCCAGTACTTC. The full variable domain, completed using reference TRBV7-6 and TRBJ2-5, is GAGVSQSPRYKVTKRGQDVALRCDPISGHVSLYWYRQALGQGPEFLTYFNYEAQQDKSGLPNDRFSAERPEGSISTLTIQRTEQRDSAMYRCASRPGTLQETQYFGPGTRLLVL.

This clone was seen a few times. The CDR3 here is CASSITQGRGEAFF. In DNA form, the CDR3 reads TGTGCCAGTAGTATAACTCAGGGACGAGGGGAAGCTTTCTTT. The rearrangement links TRBV19 to TRBJ1-1, with D tentatively TRBD1 (5 bases). V lost 2 bases to trimming and J lost 8 bases, with 15 bases between them. This CDR3 has 14 residues. CDR1 LNHDA and CDR2 SQIVND come from the germline V gene (reference sequence). The full variable domain, completed using reference TRBV19 and TRBJ1-1, is DGGITQSPKYLFRKEGQNVTLSCEQNLNHDAMYWYRQDPGQGLRLIYYSQIVNDFQKGDIAEGYSVSREKKESFPLTVTSAQKNPTAFYLCASSITQGRGEAFFGQGTRLTVV.

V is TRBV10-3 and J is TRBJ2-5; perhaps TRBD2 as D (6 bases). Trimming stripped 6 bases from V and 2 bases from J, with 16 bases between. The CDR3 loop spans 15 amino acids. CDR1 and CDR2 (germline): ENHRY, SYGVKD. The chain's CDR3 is CAISKRSGPQETQYF. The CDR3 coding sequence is TGTGCCATCAGCAAGCGTAGCGGACCGCAAGAGACCCAGTACTTC.

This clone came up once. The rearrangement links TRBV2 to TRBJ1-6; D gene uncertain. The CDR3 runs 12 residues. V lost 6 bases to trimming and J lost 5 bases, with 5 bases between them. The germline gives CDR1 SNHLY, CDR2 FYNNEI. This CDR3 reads CASRVDNSPLHF. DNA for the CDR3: TGTGCCAGCAGGGTAGATAATTCACCCCTCCACTTT.

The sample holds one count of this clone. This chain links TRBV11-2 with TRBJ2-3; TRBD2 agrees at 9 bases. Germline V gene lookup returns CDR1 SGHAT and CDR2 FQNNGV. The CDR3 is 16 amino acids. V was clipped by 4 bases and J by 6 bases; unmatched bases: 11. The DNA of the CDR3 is TGTGCCAGCAGCTCCCCGGGACTAGCTCTTCGTGATACGCAGTATTTT. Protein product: CASSSPGLALRDTQYF.

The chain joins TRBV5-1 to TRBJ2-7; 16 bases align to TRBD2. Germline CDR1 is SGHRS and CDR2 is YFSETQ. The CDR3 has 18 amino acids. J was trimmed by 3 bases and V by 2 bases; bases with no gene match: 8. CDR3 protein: CASSFGTSGRDHSYEQYF. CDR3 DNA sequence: TGCGCCAGCAGCTTCGGGACTAGCGGGAGGGACCACAGCTACGAGCAGTACTTC.

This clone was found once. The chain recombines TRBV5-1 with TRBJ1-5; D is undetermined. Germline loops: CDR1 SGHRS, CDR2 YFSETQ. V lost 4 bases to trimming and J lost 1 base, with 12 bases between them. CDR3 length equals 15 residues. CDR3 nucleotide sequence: TGCGCCAGCAGCACCGGGTGGGGAAGCAATCAGCCCCAGCATTTT. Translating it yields CASSTGWGSNQPQHF.

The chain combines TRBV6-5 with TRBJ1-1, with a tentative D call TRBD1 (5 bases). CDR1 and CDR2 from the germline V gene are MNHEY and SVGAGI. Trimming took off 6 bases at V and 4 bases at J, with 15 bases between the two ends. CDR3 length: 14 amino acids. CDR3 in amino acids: CASREGQGGTEAFF. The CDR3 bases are TGTGCCAGCAGAGAGGGGCAGGGAGGCACTGAAGCTTTCTTT.

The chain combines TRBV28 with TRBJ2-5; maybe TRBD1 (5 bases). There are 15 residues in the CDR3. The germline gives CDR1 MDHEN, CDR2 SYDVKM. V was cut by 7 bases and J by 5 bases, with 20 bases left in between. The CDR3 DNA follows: TGTGCCAGCAAAAGTTCTCAGCTACCAGGGGAGACCCAGTACTTC. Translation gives CASKSSQLPGETQYF.

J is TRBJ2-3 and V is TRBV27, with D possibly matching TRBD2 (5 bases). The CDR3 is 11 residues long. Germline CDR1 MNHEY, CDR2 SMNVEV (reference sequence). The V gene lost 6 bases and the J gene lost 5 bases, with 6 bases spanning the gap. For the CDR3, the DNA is TGTGCCAGCAGCGGACTAGATACGCAGTATTTT. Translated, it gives CASSGLDTQYF.

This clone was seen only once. The CDR3 DNA reads as TGCGCCAGCAGCCCCCCCGGGACAGGGGACTATAATGAAAAACTGTTTTTT. This sequence encodes CASSPPGTGDYNEKLFF. This rearrangement joins TRBV4-1 to TRBJ1-4; 10 bases agree with TRBD1. CDR1 and CDR2 from the germline V gene are MGHRA and YSYEKL. V lost 4 bases and J lost 4; bases outside the gene matches: 9. CDR3 length: 17 amino acids.

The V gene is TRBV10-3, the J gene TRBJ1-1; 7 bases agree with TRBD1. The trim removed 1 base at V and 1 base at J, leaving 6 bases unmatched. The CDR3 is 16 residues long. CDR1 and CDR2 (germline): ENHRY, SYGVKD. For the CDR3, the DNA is TGTGCCATCAGTGAGTATACCGGGACAGAGAACACTGAAGCTTTCTTT. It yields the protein CAISEYTGTENTEAFF.

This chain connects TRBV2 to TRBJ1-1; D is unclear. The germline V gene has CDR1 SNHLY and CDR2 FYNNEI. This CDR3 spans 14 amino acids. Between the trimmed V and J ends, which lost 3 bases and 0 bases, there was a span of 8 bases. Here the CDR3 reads CASSDSYMNTEAFF. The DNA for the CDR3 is TGTGCCAGCAGTGACAGCTACATGAACACTGAAGCTTTCTTT.

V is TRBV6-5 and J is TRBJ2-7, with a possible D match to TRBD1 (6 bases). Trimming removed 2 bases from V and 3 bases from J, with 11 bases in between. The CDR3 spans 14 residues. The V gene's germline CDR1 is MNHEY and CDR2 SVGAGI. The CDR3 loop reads CASSYLRGSYEQYF. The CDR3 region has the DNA TGTGCCAGCAGTTACCTCAGGGGTAGCTACGAGCAGTACTTC.

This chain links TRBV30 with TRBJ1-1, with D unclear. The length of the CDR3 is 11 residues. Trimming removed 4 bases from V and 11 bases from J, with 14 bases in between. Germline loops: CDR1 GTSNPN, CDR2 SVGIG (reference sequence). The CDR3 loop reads CAWTGGIYAFF. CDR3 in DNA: TGTGCCTGGACCGGAGGGATTTACGCTTTCTTT.